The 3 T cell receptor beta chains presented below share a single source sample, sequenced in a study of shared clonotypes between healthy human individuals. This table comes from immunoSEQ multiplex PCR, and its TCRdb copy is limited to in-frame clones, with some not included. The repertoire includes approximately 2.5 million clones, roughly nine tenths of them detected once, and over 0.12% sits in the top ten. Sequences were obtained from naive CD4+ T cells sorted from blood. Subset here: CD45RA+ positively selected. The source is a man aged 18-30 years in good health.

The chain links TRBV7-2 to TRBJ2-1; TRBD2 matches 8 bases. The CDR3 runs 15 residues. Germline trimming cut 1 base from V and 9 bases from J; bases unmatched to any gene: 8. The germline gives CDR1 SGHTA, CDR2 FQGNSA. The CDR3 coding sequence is TGTGCCAGCAGCTTAGGTTCGGGACTAGTCCCTGAGCAGTTCTTC. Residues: CASSLGSGLVPEQFF.

The CDR3 region has the DNA TGTGCCAGCTCACAATTGACAGCCAATTCACCCCTCCACTTT. It is translated as CASSQLTANSPLHF. The chain couples TRBV18 to TRBJ1-6; tentative D call: TRBD1 (5 bases). The CDR3 contains 14 residues. Between the trimmed V and J ends, which lost 4 bases and 7 bases, there was a span of 11 bases. The germline V gene has CDR1 KGHSH and CDR2 LQKENI.

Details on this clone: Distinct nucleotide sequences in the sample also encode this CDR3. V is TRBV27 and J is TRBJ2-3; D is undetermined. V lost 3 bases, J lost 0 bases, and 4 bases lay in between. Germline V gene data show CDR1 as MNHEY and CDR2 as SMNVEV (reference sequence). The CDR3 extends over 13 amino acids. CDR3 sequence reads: CASSFLSTDTQYF. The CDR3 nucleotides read TGTGCCAGCAGTTTCCTTAGCACAGATACGCAGTATTTT.